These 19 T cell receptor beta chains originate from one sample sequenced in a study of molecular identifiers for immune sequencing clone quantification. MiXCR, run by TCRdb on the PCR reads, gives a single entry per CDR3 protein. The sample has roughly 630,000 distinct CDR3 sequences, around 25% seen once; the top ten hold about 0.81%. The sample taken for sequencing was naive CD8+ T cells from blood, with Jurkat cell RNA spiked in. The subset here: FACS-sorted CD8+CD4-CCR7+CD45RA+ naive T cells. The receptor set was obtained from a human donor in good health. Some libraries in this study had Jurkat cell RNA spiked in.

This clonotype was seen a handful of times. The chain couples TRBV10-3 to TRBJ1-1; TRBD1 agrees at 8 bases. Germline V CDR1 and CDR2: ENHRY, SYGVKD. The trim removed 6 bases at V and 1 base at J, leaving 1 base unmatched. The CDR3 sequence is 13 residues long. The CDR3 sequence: CAIRTGANTEAFF. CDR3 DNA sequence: TGTGCCATCAGGACAGGGGCGAACACTGAAGCTTTCTTT.

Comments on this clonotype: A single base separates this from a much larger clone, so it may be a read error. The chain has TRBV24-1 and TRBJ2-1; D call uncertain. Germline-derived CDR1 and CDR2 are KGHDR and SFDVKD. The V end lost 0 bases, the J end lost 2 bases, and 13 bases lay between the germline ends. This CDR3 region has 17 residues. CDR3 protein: CATSDLQPLHPYNEQFF. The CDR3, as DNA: TGTGCCACCAGTGATTTGCAACCCCTCCACCCCTACAATGAGCAGTTCTTC.

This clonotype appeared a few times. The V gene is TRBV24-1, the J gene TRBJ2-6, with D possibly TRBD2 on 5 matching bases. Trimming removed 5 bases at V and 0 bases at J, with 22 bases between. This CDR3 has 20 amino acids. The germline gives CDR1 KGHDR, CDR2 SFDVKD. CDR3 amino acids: CATSGLDGRPEGSGANVLTF. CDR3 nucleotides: TGTGCCACCAGTGGTCTAGATGGACGCCCTGAGGGCTCTGGGGCCAACGTCCTGACTTTC.

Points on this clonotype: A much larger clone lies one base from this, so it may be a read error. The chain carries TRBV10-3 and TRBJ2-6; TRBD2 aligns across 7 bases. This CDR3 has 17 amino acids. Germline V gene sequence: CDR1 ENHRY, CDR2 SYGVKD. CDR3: CAISGEGRLSGANVLPF. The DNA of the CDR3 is TGTGCCATCAGTGGGGAGGGACGCCTCTCTGGGGCCAACGTCCTGCCTTTC.

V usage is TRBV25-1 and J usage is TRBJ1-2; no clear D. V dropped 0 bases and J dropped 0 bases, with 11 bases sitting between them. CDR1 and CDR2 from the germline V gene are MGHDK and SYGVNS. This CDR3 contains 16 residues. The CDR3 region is CASSEYLAEANYGYTF. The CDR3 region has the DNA TGTGCCAGCAGTGAATATCTGGCAGAAGCTAACTATGGCTACACCTTC.

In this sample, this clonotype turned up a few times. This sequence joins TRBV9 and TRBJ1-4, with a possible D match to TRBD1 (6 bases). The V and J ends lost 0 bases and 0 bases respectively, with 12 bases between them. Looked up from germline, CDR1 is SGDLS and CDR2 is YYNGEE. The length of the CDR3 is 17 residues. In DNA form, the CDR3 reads TGTGCCAGCAGCGTAGAGGCAGGGGTTGCAACTAATGAAAAACTGTTTTTT. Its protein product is CASSVEAGVATNEKLFF.

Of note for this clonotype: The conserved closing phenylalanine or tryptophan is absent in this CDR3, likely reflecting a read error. The CDR3 bases are TGTGCCAGCAGTTACAGCAGGGGACTCACTGAAGCTTTCTCT. As protein: CASSYSRGLTEAFS. This rearrangement joins TRBV6-5 to TRBJ1-1, with D perhaps matching TRBD1 (6 bases). Germline CDR1 MNHEY, CDR2 SVGAGI. The CDR3 loop spans 14 amino acids. V shed 2 bases and J shed 4 bases, with 11 bases lying between them.

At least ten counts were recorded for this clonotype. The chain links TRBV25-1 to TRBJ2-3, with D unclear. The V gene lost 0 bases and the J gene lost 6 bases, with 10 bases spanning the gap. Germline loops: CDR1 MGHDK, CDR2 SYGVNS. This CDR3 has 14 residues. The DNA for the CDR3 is TGTGCCAGCAGTGAATATGTGGGAAGGGATACGCAGTATTTT. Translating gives CASSEYVGRDTQYF.

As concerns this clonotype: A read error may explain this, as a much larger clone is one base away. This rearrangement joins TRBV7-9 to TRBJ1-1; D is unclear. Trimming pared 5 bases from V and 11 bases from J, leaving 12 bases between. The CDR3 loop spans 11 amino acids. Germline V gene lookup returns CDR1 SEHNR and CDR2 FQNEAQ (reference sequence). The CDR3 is CASSPGIMAFF. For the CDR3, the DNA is TGTGCCAGCAGCCCTGGCATCATGGCTTTCTTT.

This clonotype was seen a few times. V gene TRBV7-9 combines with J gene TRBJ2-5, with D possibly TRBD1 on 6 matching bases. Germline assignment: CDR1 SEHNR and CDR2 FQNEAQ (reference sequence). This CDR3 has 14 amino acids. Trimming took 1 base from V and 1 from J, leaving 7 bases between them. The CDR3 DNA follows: TGTGCCAGCAGCTTAGTGGACAGCCAAGAGACCCAGTACTTC. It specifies CASSLVDSQETQYF.

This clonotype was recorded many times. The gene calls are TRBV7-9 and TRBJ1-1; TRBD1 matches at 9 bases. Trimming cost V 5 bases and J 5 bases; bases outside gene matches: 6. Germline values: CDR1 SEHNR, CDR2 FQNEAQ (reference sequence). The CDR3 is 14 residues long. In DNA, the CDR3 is TGTGCCAGCAGCCCCGGACAGGGGACGACTGAAGCTTTCTTT. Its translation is CASSPGQGTTEAFF. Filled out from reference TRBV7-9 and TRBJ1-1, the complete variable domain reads DTGVSQNPRHKITKRGQNVTFRCDPISEHNRLYWYRQTLGQGPEFLTYFQNEAQLEKSRLLSDRFSAERPKGSFSTLEIQRTEQGDSAMYLCASSPGQGTTEAFFGQGTRLTVV.

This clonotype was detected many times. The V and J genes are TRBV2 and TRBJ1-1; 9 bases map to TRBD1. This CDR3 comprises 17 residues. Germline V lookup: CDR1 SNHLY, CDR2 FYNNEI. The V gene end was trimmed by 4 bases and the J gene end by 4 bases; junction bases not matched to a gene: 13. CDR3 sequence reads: CASSGMDVDRGSTEAFF. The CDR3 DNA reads TGTGCCAGCAGTGGTATGGATGTGGACAGGGGATCCACTGAAGCTTTCTTT.

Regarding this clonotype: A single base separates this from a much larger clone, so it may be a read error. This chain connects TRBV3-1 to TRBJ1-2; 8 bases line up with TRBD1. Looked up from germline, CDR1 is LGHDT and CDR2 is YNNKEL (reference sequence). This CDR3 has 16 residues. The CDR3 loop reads CASGQTHSGGRYGYTF. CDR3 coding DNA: TGTGCCAGCGGCCAAACGCATTCAGGGGGCCGCTATGGCTACACCTTC.

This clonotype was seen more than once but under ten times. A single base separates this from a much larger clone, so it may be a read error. The CDR3 bases are TGTGCCACCAGTGATGGCACCGGGGAGCTGTTTTTT. Amino acid sequence: CATSDGTGELFF. The rearrangement joins TRBV24-1 to TRBJ2-2, with D unresolved. Between the trimmed V and J ends, which lost 3 bases and 4 bases, there was a span of 2 bases. CDR1 and CDR2 from the germline V gene are KGHDR and SFDVKD. The CDR3 covers 12 residues.

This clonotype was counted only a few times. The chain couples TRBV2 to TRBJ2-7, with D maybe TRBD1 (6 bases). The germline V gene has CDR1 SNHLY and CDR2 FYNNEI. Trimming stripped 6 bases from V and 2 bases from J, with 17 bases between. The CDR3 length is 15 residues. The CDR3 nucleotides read TGTGCCAGCAGCAGGCTCGGGACAACAACCTACGAGCAGTACTTC. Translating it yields CASSRLGTTTYEQYF. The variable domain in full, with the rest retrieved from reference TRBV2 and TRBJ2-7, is EPEVTQTPSHQVTQMGQEVILRCVPISNHLYFYWYRQILGQKVEFLVSFYNNEISEKSEIFDDQFSVERPDGSNFTLKIRSTKLEDSAMYFCASSRLGTTTYEQYFGPGTRLTVT.

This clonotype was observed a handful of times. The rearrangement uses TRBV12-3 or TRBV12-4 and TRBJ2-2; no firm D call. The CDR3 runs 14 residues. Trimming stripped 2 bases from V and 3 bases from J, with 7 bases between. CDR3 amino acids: CASSLNSYTGELFF. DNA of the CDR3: TGTGCCAGCAGTTTAAACTCCTACACCGGGGAGCTGTTTTTT.

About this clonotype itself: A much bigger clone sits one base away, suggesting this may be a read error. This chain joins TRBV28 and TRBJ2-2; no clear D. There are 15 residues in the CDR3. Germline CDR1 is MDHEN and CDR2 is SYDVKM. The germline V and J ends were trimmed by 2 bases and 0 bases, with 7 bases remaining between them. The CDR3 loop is CASSLSTANTGELFF. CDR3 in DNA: TGTGCCAGCAGTTTAAGCACCGCGAACACCGGGGAGCTGTTTTTT.

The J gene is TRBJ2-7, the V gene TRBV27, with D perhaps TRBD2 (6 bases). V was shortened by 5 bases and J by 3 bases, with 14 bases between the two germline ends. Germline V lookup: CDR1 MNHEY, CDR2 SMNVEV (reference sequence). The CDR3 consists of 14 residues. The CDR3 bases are TGTGCCAGCAGTATGGGACTGGCCCTCTACGAGCAGTACTTC. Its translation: CASSMGLALYEQYF.

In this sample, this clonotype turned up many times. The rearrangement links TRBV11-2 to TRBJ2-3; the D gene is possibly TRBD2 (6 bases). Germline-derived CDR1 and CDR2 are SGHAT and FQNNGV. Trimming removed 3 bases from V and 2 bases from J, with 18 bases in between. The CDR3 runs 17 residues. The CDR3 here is CASSFLLEGTFTDTQYF. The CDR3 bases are TGTGCCAGCAGCTTCCTCCTTGAGGGGACTTTCACAGATACGCAGTATTTT.